A single TCR beta chain is shown here with its context. What it recognizes is unknown. This sample stems from a study of blood T cells in healthy people across ages. Findings and limits, study-wide: Per million T cells, the diversity of TCR beta decreased roughly linearly as age advanced. Naive CD4+ cell counts and diversity both ran higher in long-lived than in aged donors. When one million T cells were used, diversity estimates were thought to be underestimates.

A J-beta primer mix and a sample-barcoded 5' primer were used in a second PCR of about 7 to 12 cycles. Each cDNA molecule received a tag from a template-switch adaptor that had 12 random nucleotides. MiXCR, run by TCRdb on the 5' RACE reads, gives a single entry per CDR3 protein. Of under 800,000 distinct CDR3 sequences in the sample, roughly 45% were seen once. The CDR3 is made up of 14 amino acids. After removal of 9 bases from V and 2 bases from J, the junction contained 8 bases not matched to a gene. Germline loops: CDR1 SNHLY, CDR2 FYNNEI. The TCR was taken from an older woman in good health. The chain recombines TRBV2 with TRBJ2-7, with 9 bases fitting TRBD1. The source material was blood. The CDR3 DNA follows: TGTGCCAGAAAAAGGGACAGGGAGGCCTACGAGCAGTACTTC. As protein: CARKRDREAYEQYF.